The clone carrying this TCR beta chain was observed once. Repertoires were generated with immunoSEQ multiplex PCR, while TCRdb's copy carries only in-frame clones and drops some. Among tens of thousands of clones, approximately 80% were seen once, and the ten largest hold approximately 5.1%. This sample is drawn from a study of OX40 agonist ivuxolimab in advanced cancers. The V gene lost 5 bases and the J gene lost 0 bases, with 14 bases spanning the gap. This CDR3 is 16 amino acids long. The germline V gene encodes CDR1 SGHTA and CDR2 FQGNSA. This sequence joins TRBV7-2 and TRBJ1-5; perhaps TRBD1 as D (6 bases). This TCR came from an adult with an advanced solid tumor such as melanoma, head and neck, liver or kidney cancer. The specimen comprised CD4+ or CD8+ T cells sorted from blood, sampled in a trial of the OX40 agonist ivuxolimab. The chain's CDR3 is CASSVNRVYSNQPQHF. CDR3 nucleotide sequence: TGTGCCAGCAGCGTCAACAGGGTCTATAGCAATCAGCCCCAGCATTTT.